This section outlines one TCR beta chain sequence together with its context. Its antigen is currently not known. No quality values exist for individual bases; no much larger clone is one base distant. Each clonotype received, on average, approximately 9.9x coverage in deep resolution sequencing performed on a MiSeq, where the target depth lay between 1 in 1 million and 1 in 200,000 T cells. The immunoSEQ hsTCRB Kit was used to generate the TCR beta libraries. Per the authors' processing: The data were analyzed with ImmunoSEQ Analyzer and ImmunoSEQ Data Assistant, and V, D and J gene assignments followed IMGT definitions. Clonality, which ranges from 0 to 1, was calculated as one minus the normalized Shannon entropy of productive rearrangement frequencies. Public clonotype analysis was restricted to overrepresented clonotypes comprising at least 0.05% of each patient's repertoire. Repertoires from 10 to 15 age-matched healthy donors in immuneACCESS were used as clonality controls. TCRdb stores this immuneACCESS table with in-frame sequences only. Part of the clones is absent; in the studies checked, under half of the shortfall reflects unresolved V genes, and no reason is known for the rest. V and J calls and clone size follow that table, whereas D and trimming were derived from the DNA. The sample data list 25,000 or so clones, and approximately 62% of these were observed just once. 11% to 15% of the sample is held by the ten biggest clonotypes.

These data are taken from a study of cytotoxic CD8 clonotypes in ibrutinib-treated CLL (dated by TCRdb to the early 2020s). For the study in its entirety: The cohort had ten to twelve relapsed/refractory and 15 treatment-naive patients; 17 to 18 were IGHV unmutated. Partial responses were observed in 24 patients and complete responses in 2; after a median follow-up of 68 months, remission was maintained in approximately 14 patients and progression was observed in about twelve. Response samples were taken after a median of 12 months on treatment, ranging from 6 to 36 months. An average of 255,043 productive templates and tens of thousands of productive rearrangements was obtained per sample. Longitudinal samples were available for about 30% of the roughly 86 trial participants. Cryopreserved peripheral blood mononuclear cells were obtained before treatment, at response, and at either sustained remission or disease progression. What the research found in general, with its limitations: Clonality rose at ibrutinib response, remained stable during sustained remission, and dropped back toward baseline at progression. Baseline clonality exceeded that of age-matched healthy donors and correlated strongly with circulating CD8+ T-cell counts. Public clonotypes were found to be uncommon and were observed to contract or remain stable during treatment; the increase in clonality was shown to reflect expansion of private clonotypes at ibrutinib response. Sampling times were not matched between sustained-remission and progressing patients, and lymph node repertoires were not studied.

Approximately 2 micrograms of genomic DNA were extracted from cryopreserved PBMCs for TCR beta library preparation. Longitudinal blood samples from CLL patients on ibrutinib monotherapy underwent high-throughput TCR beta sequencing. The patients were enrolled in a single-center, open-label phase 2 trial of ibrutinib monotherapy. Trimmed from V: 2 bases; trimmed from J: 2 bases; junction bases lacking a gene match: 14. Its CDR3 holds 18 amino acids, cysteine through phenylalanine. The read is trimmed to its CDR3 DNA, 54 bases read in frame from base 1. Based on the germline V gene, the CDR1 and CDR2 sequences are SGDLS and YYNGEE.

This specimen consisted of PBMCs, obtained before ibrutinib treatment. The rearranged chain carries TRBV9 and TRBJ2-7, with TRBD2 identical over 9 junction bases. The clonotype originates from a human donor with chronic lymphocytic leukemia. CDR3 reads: CASSVGWGLAGPTYEQYF. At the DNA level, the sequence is TGTGCCAGCAGCGTGGGCTGGGGTCTAGCGGGACCCACCTACGAGCAGTACTTC.